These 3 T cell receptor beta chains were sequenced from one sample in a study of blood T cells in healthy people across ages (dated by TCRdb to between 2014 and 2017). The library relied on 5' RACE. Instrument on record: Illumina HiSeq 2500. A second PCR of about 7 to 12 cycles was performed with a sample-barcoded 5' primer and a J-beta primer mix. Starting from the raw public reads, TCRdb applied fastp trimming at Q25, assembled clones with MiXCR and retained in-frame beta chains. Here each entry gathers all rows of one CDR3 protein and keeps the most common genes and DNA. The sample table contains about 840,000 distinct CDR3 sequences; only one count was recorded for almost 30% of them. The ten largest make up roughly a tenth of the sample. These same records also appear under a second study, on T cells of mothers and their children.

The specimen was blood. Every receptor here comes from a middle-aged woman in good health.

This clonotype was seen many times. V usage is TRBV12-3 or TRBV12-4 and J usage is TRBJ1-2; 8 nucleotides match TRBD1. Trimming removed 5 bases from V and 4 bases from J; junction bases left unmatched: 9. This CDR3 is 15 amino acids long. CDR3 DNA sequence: TGTGCCAGCAGTGGGGGGACAGGCCGCATCTATGGCTACACCTTC. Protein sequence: CASSGGTGRIYGYTF.

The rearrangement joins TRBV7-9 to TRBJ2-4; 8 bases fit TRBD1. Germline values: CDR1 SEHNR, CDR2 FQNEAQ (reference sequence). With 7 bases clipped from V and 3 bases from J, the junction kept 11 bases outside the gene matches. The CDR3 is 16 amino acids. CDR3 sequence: CASTLQGARDKNIQYF. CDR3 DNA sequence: TGTGCCAGCACCCTCCAGGGGGCGAGGGACAAAAACATTCAGTACTTC.

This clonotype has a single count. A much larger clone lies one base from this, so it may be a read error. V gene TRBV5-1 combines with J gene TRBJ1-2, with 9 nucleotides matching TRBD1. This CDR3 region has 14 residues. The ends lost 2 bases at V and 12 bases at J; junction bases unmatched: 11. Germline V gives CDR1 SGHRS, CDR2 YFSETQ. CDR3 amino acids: CASSFSGQGLGHTF. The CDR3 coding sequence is TGCGCCAGCAGCTTTTCGGGACAGGGATTAGGCCACACCTTC.